This TCR beta chain was sequenced in a study of blood T cells in healthy people across ages. Then a second PCR, running about 6 to 12 cycles, was carried out with a sample-barcoded 5' primer and a J-beta primer mix. TCRdb independently ran MiXCR on the 5' RACE reads; one entry per CDR3 protein. The sample holds approximately 800,000 distinct CDR3 sequences; roughly 25% are singletons and the top ten take 3% to 4%. Germline CDR1 reads DFQATT; CDR2 reads SNEGSKA (reference sequence). The CDR3 contains 12 residues. Trimming shortened V by 3 bases and J by 2 bases, and 8 bases separated the two germline ends. This clonotype was recorded a few times. The antigen remains unidentified. General observations from the study: The long-lived group displayed more naive CD4+ cells, plus higher diversity, than the aged donors did.

These sequences were also reported in another study, on T cells of mothers and their children.

The rearrangement joins TRBV20-1 to TRBJ2-7, with D perhaps TRBD2 (6 bases). The receptor was isolated from a boy between 10 and 17 years old in good health. The sample taken for sequencing was blood. This CDR3 is CSASGLPYEQYF. In DNA, the CDR3 is TGCAGTGCTAGCGGACTACCCTACGAGCAGTACTTC.